The sample holds one count of the clone carrying this TCR beta chain. This entry comes from a study of blood T cell repertoires in COVID-19. Looking at the study overall: The United States, Italy and Spain provided the acute and convalescent COVID-19 samples. The analysed material was cDNA or gDNA that came from T cells, B-cell-depleted T cells, or PBMCs.

Assay: immunoSEQ multiplex PCR; the TCRdb copy retains only in-frame clones and omits some. The table has approximately 360,000 clones, over 75% seen once. The CDR3 totals 16 residues. V lost 8 bases and J lost 0; bases outside the gene matches: 7. CDR1 is LNHDA and CDR2 is SQIVND in the germline V gene (reference sequence). Source material: PBMCs or T cells enriched from blood (not recorded which). The chain combines TRBV19 with TRBJ2-6, with 7 nucleotides matching TRBD2. The sequence came from a woman aged 25-40 years with acute COVID-19. CDR3 coding DNA: TGTGCCAGTCGGACTAGGATCGTCTCTGGGGCCAACGTCCTGACTTTC. This gives the protein CASRTRIVSGANVLTF. Based on the CDR3 plus reference TRBV19 and TRBJ2-6, the full variable domain is DGGITQSPKYLFRKEGQNVTLSCEQNLNHDAMYWYRQDPGQGLRLIYYSQIVNDFQKGDIAEGYSVSREKKESFPLTVTSAQKNPTAFYLCASRTRIVSGANVLTFGAGSRLTVL.